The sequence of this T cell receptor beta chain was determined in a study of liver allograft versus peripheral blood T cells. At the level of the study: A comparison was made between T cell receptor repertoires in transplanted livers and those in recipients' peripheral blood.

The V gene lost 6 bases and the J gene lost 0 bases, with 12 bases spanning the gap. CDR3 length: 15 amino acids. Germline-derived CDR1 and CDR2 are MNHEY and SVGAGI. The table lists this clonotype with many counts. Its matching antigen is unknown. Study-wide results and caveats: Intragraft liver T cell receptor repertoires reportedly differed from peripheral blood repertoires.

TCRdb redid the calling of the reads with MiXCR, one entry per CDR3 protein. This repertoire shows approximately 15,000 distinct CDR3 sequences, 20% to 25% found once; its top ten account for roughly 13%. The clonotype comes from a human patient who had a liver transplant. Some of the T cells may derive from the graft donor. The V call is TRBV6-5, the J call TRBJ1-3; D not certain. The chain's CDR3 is CASSPGVASGNTIYF. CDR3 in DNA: TGTGCCAGCAGCCCCGGCGTGGCCTCTGGAAACACCATATATTTT.